This TCR beta chain was captured in a study of radiation and T cells in renal cell carcinoma. Study at large: Nephrectomy followed 15 Gy stereotactic body radiation by 4 weeks.

Sequencing used immunoSEQ multiplex PCR; TCRdb keeps in-frame clones, though not all of them. The sample shows more than 75,000 clones, around 86% of them seen only once. A word on this clone: Antigen unknown.

V was clipped by 9 bases and J by 0 bases, with 15 bases between them. This CDR3 is built from 15 residues. From germline, CDR1 is SGHTA and CDR2 FQGNSA. Study results and caveats: Pretreatment tumor biopsies were lacking, so baseline clonotypes are unknown.

Time point given: blood 2 weeks post-SBRT. Treatment described: 15 Gy SBRT to primary tumor, nephrectomy 4 weeks later. The patient's renal cell carcinoma had clear cell pathology. The sample here was blood, taken from a patient whose treatment included radiotherapy and nephrectomy. The chain recombines TRBV7-2 with TRBJ2-1, with D possibly being TRBD2 (7 bases). The sequence came from a woman aged 45 to 65 with renal cell carcinoma. CDR3 bases: TGTGCCAGTCGGGGGGCGATAGGCTCCTACAATGAGCAGTTCTTC. It is translated as CASRGAIGSYNEQFF.